Included here is one TCR beta chain sequence, with context. The data were obtained in a study of blood T cell repertoires in COVID-19. In the study overall: Material from acute and convalescent COVID-19 was sourced from the United States, Italy and Spain. The analysed material was cDNA or gDNA that came from T cells, B-cell-depleted T cells, or PBMCs.

Adults between roughly 18 and 95 years of age took part from fewer than 30 US areas. The germline CDR1 and CDR2 sequences are SGHTA and FQGNSA. V shed 1 base and J shed 5 bases, with 8 bases lying between them. This CDR3 region has 13 residues. In the authors' workflow: Amplification of reference gene primers was used by the study to estimate nucleated cell counts. TCRdb's copy holds only in-frame clones and misses some; the assay was immunoSEQ multiplex PCR. D and trimming were read from the DNA, whereas the V and J calls and clone size are those reported in that table. The sample contains around 160,000 clones, 84% of which appear only once.

The sequencing sample was made of PBMCs or T cells enriched from blood (not recorded which). V and J are TRBV7-2 and TRBJ1-2; D may be TRBD1 (6 bases). This receptor was identified in a woman aged 45-59 years who had been exposed to COVID-19. In nucleotides, the CDR3 is TGTGCCAGCAGCTTAGTGACAGGTTATGGCTACACCTTC. Translating it yields CASSLVTGYGYTF.